These 25 T cell receptor beta chains were sequenced from one sample in a study of monozygotic twins with inflammatory bowel disease. From the 5' RACE reads, TCRdb lists one entry per CDR3 protein and no DNA. This table holds approximately 120,000 distinct CDR3 sequences. Input material: blood. The source of these receptors is a human donor with ulcerative colitis or Crohn's disease, or a healthy co-twin of an affected twin (not recorded which).

The CDR3 sequence: CASSVLAGDGDEQFF. The gene calls are TRBV12-3 or TRBV12-4 and TRBJ2-1; TCRdb calls TRBD2, which cannot be checked without DNA. The CDR3 is 15 amino acids.

The chain is built from TRBV5-1 and TRBJ1-1; TCRdb's assignment of TRBD1 cannot be checked, as there is no DNA. The germline V gene has CDR1 SGHRS and CDR2 YFSETQ. The CDR3 is 14 amino acids. The CDR3 here is CASSPTGWNTEAFF.

The rearrangement uses TRBV7-8 and TRBJ2-2; TCRdb lists TRBD1, though no DNA is available to test this call. The germline gives CDR1 SGHVS, CDR2 FQNEAQ. This CDR3 has 16 residues. The chain's CDR3 is CASRRYRGQNTGELFF.

The V gene is TRBV28, the J gene TRBJ2-2; TCRdb designates TRBD1, a call that cannot be tested without DNA. The CDR3 contains 16 residues. Germline V gene data show CDR1 as MDHEN and CDR2 as SYDVKM. The CDR3 protein is CASSLWTGGRTGELFF. The full variable domain, its missing parts supplied by reference TRBV28 and TRBJ2-2, is DVKVTQSSRYLVKRTGEKVFLECVQDMDHENMFWYRQDPGLGLRLIYFSYDVKMKEKGDIPEGYSVSREKKERFSLILESASTNQTSMYLCASSLWTGGRTGELFFGEGSRLTVL.

J is TRBJ1-6 and V is TRBV27; absent DNA, TCRdb's TRBD1 call cannot be checked. This CDR3 spans 17 amino acids. Per the germline V gene, CDR1 is MNHEY and CDR2 is SMNVEV (reference sequence). The CDR3 loop reads CASSLDMGGAYNSPLHF.

The chain uses TRBV27 and TRBJ1-2; TCRdb lists TRBD1, though no DNA is available to test this call. Germline V gives CDR1 MNHEY, CDR2 SMNVEV (reference sequence). The CDR3 runs to 14 residues. The CDR3 region is CASSLYGGQNGYTF.

V usage is TRBV20-1 and J usage is TRBJ2-5; lacking DNA, the TRBD1 call made by TCRdb goes unchecked. The CDR3 sequence is 14 residues long. Per germline, CDR1 DFQATT and CDR2 SNEGSKA (reference sequence). The CDR3 here is CSARGGGWGETQYF.

V and J are TRBV9 and TRBJ2-1; TCRdb names TRBD2, which stays unverified in the absence of DNA. Germline assignment: CDR1 SGDLS and CDR2 YYNGEE. The CDR3 is 15 residues long. This CDR3 reads CASTPGTSVSNEQFF. The whole variable domain, remainder taken from reference TRBV9 and TRBJ2-1, is DSGVTQTPKHLITATGQRVTLRCSPRSGDLSVYWYQQSLDQGLQFLIQYYNGEERAKGNILERFSAQQFPDLHSELNLSSLELGDSALYFCASTPGTSVSNEQFFGPGTRLTVL.

V is TRBV7-2 and J is TRBJ2-5. CDR3 size: 13 residues. The germline V gene encodes CDR1 SGHTA and CDR2 FQGNSA. The CDR3 region is CASRLRPMETQYF.

The V and J genes are TRBV6-1 and TRBJ2-7; there is no DNA to check the TCRdb D call of TRBD1. Germline V gene data show CDR1 as MNHNS and CDR2 as SASEGT. The CDR3 totals 16 residues. CDR3 protein: CASSPSWGAIGYEQYF.

The chain carries TRBV28 and TRBJ1-1. The CDR3 is made up of 11 amino acids. Germline V CDR1 and CDR2: MDHEN, SYDVKM. CDR3 amino acids: CASPGGGLAFF.

The gene calls are TRBV5-1 and TRBJ1-1. There are 16 residues in the CDR3. Germline loops: CDR1 SGHRS, CDR2 YFSETQ. CDR3 sequence: CASSLRHRNLNTEAFF.

V usage is TRBV20-1 and J usage is TRBJ2-7; the TRBD2 assignment by TCRdb is unverifiable without DNA. Looked up from germline, CDR1 is DFQATT and CDR2 is SNEGSKA (reference sequence). This CDR3 region has 14 residues. CDR3 residues: CSANPGTLPYEQYF.

The chain has TRBV28 and TRBJ2-1; TCRdb returns TRBD1, unconfirmable since there is no DNA. This CDR3 region has 15 residues. Per germline, CDR1 MDHEN and CDR2 SYDVKM. The CDR3 is CASSAQGTGYNEQFF.

This chain connects TRBV7-3 to TRBJ2-2. CDR3 length: 12 amino acids. Germline values: CDR1 SGHTA, CDR2 FQGTGA. The CDR3: CASSLHGGELFF.

The V call is TRBV29-1, the J call TRBJ1-2; TCRdb picks TRBD1, but there is no DNA to check that call. This CDR3 comprises 13 residues. Germline V lookup: CDR1 SQVTM, CDR2 ANQGSEA. This CDR3 is CSVLNPGAGGYTF.

This chain connects TRBV20-1 to TRBJ1-6; the D call from TCRdb, TRBD1, cannot be confirmed without DNA. In germline, CDR1 is DFQATT, CDR2 SNEGSKA (reference sequence). There are 15 residues in the CDR3. The CDR3 region is CSAREGGQGSSPLHF.

The chain has TRBV30 and TRBJ1-4; TCRdb's assignment of TRBD1 cannot be checked, as there is no DNA. CDR1 and CDR2 from the germline V gene are GTSNPN and SVGIG (reference sequence). This CDR3 is built from 16 residues. Here the CDR3 reads CAWRGQGAATNEKLFF.

V is TRBV24-1 and J is TRBJ2-1; the TCRdb call, TRBD2, lacks DNA for checking. The CDR3 extends over 18 amino acids. Germline V gives CDR1 KGHDR, CDR2 SFDVKD. The CDR3 here is CATSDPTLAGRASSEQFF.

CDR3 sequence reads: CATSRERARYTEAFF. The chain employs TRBV15 and TRBJ1-1. In germline, CDR1 is LNHNV, CDR2 YYDKDF (reference sequence). CDR3 size: 15 residues. The full variable domain, rest sourced from reference TRBV15 and TRBJ1-1, is DAMVIQNPRYQVTQFGKPVTLSCSQTLNHNVMYWYQQKSSQAPKLLFHYYDKDFNNEADTPDNFQSRRPNTSFCFLDIRSPGLGDTAMYLCATSRERARYTEAFFGQGTRLTVV.

The chain's CDR3 is CASSQDVGGDSPLHF. The genes are TRBV14 and TRBJ1-6; TCRdb proposes TRBD1, but this gene call is untestable without DNA. Looked up from germline, CDR1 is SGHDN and CDR2 is FVKESK. The length of the CDR3 is 15 residues. Full variable domain (rest looked up from reference TRBV14 and TRBJ1-6): EAGVTQFPSHSVIEKGQTVTLRCDPISGHDNLYWYRRVMGKEIKFLLHFVKESKQDESGMPNNRFLAERTGGTYSTLKVQPAELEDSGVYFCASSQDVGGDSPLHFGNGTRLTVT.

This sequence joins TRBV11-1 and TRBJ2-3; lacking DNA, the TRBD1 call made by TCRdb goes unchecked. The CDR3 runs 14 residues. The V gene's germline CDR1 is SGHAT and CDR2 FQDESV (reference sequence). CDR3 residues: CASTRDQASDTQYF. Combining the CDR3 with reference TRBV11-1 and TRBJ2-3 gives the whole variable domain EAEVAQSPRYKITEKSQAVAFWCDPISGHATLYWYRQILGQGPELLVQFQDESVVDDSQLPKDRFSAERLKGVDSTLKIQPAELGDSAMYLCASTRDQASDTQYFGPGTRLTVL.

The chain uses TRBV14 and TRBJ2-1; TCRdb selects TRBD2, and the lack of DNA leaves this call unchecked. The germline V gene has CDR1 SGHDN and CDR2 FVKESK. The CDR3 is 17 amino acids. The CDR3 protein is CASSPFRASGGGNEQFF.

This chain uses TRBV19 with TRBJ1-5; TCRdb reports TRBD1, a call that lacks DNA to check it against. The CDR3 loop spans 13 amino acids. The V gene's germline CDR1 is LNHDA and CDR2 SQIVND (reference sequence). This CDR3 reads CASTGQNNQPQHF.

J is TRBJ2-2 and V is TRBV11-3; TCRdb reports TRBD2, a call that lacks DNA to check it against. The length of the CDR3 is 13 residues. Germline assignment: CDR1 SGHNT and CDR2 YENEEA. CDR3 sequence reads: CAIQGQRAGELFF. The whole variable domain, remainder taken from reference TRBV11-3 and TRBJ2-2, is EAGVVQSPRYKIIEKKQPVAFWCNPISGHNTLYWYLQNLGQGPELLIRYENEEAVDDSQLPKDRFSAERLKGVDSTLKIQPAELGDSAVYLCAIQGQRAGELFFGEGSRLTVL.